The present T cell receptor beta chain was sequenced within a study of T cell changes during pregnancy in multiple sclerosis. TCRdb's table, derived via immunoSEQ multiplex PCR, lists solely in-frame clones and lacks some. Counted here are approximately 29,000 clones, 90% to 95% occurring once; the ten biggest clones make up 5% to 7.5%. Trimming removed 3 bases at V and 4 bases at J, with 6 bases between. The CDR3 runs to 12 residues. Germline CDR1 and CDR2: LGHNA and YNFKEQ. The TCR was taken from a female donor with multiple sclerosis, enrolled in a pregnancy study. The chain joins TRBV4-2 to TRBJ1-1; the D gene is possibly TRBD1 (5 bases). The sample in question was CD8+ T cells from peripheral blood mononuclear cells, obtained before pregnancy. Written as DNA, the CDR3 is TGTGCCAGCAGCCAGGGGCTCACTGAAGCTTTCTTT. Residues: CASSQGLTEAFF.